The following is a TCR beta chain sequence with its context. Its antigen is undetermined. The data stem from a study of post-analysis software for immune sequencing data. Study outcomes and limitations: Significantly lower normalized Chao1 diversity was found in patients with multiple sclerosis relative to controls. A handful of TRBV segments were more frequent in patients than controls; TRBV5-6, TRBV5-1 and TRBV20-1 belonged to this group.

Unique-molecular-identifier-tagged TCR beta cDNA libraries were used. TCRdb independently ran MiXCR on the PCR reads; one entry per CDR3 protein. The sample has roughly 540,000 distinct CDR3 sequences, about a third seen once; the top ten hold around 6%. The CDR3 sequence is 15 residues long. Trimming shortened V by 4 bases and J by 4 bases, and 16 bases separated the two germline ends. Germline values: CDR1 SGHRS, CDR2 YFSETQ. This chain uses TRBV5-1 with TRBJ2-3, with D possibly called TRBD1 or TRBD2 (6 bases each). This clonotype was obtained from a girl under 18 with multiple sclerosis. The specimen was blood. CDR3 nucleotides: TGCGCCAGCAGCGTCCAGCCGGGGGCGTCAGATACGCAGTATTTT. It specifies CASSVQPGASDTQYF.